One T cell receptor beta chain is described in this entry. The CDR3 spans 14 residues. V was shortened by 10 bases and J by 2 bases, with 14 bases between the two germline ends. Looked up from germline, CDR1 is MNHNY and CDR2 is SVGAGI (reference sequence). This record comes from a study of blood T cell repertoires in COVID-19. As processed by the authors: Estimation of nucleated cell counts was performed using reference gene primer amplification. Only in-frame clones appear in the TCRdb table, and some are missing; sequencing was by immunoSEQ multiplex PCR. Clonal size and the V and J genes are those of that table, whereas D and trimming came from the DNA. The data show about 210,000 clones, 80% to 85% seen once.

This TCR derives from a woman in her forties or fifties with acute COVID-19. The sequenced sample consisted of PBMCs or T cells enriched from blood (not recorded which). The V and J genes are TRBV6-6 and TRBJ2-2; D possibly corresponds to TRBD2 (6 bases). CDR3 bases: TGTGCCACCGGGGGAACAGGAAACACCGGGGAGCTGTTTTTT. Protein sequence: CATGGTGNTGELFF.